These 9 T cell receptor beta chains originate from one sample sequenced in a study of CD4 and CD8 cells across lung adenocarcinoma regions. TCRdb reprocessed the PCR reads with MiXCR, giving one entry per CDR3 protein. Of some 2,900 distinct CDR3 sequences listed, under 55% are singletons. Sample: CD8+ T cells from the center of a lung tumor. Receptors were obtained from a male donor with lung adenocarcinoma. The CD4 and CD8 labels of this study may be unreliable.

V is TRBV6-4 and J is TRBJ2-2; TRBD1 agrees at 7 bases. Per the germline V gene, CDR1 is MRHNA and CDR2 is SNTAGT. The CDR3 contains 16 residues. J was trimmed by 3 bases and V by 0 bases; bases with no gene match: 4. In DNA form, the CDR3 reads TGTGCCAGCAGTGACTCTAGACAGGGCGACACCGGGGAGCTGTTTTTT. It codes for CASSDSRQGDTGELFF.

In regard to this clonotype: Relative to the germline gene, one junction end is altered; a read error may explain this. The chain combines TRBV14 with TRBJ2-3; D not certain. The CDR3 consists of 14 residues. The V gene's germline CDR1 is SGHDN and CDR2 FVKESK. This CDR3 reads CASRQGGAQDTQYF. In nucleotides, the CDR3 is TGTGCGAGCCGCCAAGGCGGCGCCCAAGATACGCAGTACTTT.

This chain links TRBV4-1 with TRBJ1-3, with a tentative D call TRBD1 (6 bases). Trimming left V 0 bases short and J 2 bases short, with 26 bases between. From germline, CDR1 is MGHRA and CDR2 YSYEKL. This CDR3 has 21 residues. This chain's CDR3 is CASSQDYAVGGVQGAGNTIYF. The CDR3, as DNA: TGCGCCAGCAGCCAAGATTATGCTGTTGGTGGGGTACAGGGCGCTGGAAACACCATATATTTT.

This clonotype was seen only a few times. Because the CDR3's place on the DNA is in doubt, the DNA is left out and the CDR3 is given as listed by TCRdb. The genes are TRBV6-1 and TRBJ2-6; the listed D gene, TRBD1, was not tested against the DNA. The CDR3 is 17 amino acids in total, end residues counted. Germline assignment: CDR1 MNHNS and CDR2 SASEGT. CDR3 amino acids: CASTGIGVGSGANEQTF.

V gene TRBV6-1 combines with J gene TRBJ2-3; 8 bases map to TRBD1. Germline assignment: CDR1 MNHNS and CDR2 SASEGT. The CDR3 is 14 amino acids. Trimming cost V 7 bases and J 0 bases; bases outside gene matches: 3. For the CDR3, the DNA is TGTGCCAGCAAGCAGGGGGCTAGCACAGATACGCAGTATTTT. Protein sequence: CASKQGASTDTQYF.

By proportion, this clonotype is medium-sized (0.01 to 0.1%). The rearrangement joins TRBV27 to TRBJ2-1, with D tentatively TRBD1 or TRBD2 (5 bases each). CDR1 is MNHEY and CDR2 is SMNVEV in the germline V gene (reference sequence). This CDR3 has 16 amino acids. Between the trimmed V and J ends, which lost 5 bases and 0 bases, there was a span of 14 bases. CDR3 sequence reads: CASSPGTQISYNEQFF. CDR3 nucleotides: TGTGCCAGCAGTCCCGGGACGCAAATCTCCTACAATGAGCAGTTCTTC.

This chain links TRBV6-5 with TRBJ1-3; 8 positions match TRBD1. The germline gives CDR1 MNHEY, CDR2 SVGAGI. This CDR3 spans 15 amino acids. J was trimmed by 5 bases and V by 4 bases; bases with no gene match: 7. The CDR3 DNA is TGTGCCAGCAGTTGCCAGACAGGGGCCCGAAACACCATATATTTT. It translates to CASSCQTGARNTIYF.

The CDR3 spells CARRGAGDTDTQYF. CDR3 nucleotides: TGTGCCAGGAGGGGGGCGGGGGACACAGATACCCAGTACTTC. The V and J genes are TRBV6-1 and TRBJ2-5, with D possibly being TRBD2 (7 bases). Germline assignment: CDR1 MNHNS and CDR2 SASEGT. The CDR3 runs 14 residues. V lost 9 bases and J 8 bases, leaving 22 bases between the germline ends.

By share of the sample, this clonotype is large. The chain combines TRBV7-9 with TRBJ2-5; 7 bases line up with TRBD1. Germline CDR1 and CDR2: SEHNR and FQNEAQ (reference sequence). The CDR3 loop spans 14 amino acids. The trim removed 4 bases at V and 2 bases at J, leaving 4 bases unmatched. The CDR3 sequence is CASSSTGWQETQYF. CDR3 DNA: TGTGCCAGCAGCTCGACAGGGTGGCAAGAGACCCAGTACTTC.